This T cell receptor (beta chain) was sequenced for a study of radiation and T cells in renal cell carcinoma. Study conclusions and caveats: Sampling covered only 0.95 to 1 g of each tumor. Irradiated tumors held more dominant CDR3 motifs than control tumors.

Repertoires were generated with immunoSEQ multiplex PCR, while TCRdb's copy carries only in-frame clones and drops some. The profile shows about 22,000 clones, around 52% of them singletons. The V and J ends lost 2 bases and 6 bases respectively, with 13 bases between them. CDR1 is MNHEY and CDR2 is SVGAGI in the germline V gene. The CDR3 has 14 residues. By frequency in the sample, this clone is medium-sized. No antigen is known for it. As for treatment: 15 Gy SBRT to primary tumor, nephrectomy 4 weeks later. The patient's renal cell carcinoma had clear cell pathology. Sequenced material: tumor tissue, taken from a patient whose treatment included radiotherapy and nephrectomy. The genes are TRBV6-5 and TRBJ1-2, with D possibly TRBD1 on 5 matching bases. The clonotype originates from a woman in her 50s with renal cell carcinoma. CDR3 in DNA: TGTGCCAGCAGTTACGGGCGGGGGTCCGATGGCTACACCTTC. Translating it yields CASSYGRGSDGYTF.